The T cell receptor (beta chain) described here comes from a study of STAT5B mutations in CD4+ large granular lymphocyte leukemia (dated by TCRdb to about 2022). With regard to the full study: Among healthy controls, the CDR3 'QG' motif was associated with a particular HLA allele. TCRbeta repertoires of CD4+ T-cell large granular lymphocyte leukemia patients were compared with those of healthy blood donors. The purity of purified fractions was confirmed by flow cytometry on FACSCanto II or FACSVerse to exceed 95% among lymphocytes.

Details on this clone: The clone's antigen remains unknown. Per-base qualities were not stored, and no clone one base away is much larger.

The healthy control group was made up of around 38 blood donors, and the Finnish Red Cross blood service supplied their buffy coats. All TCR-sequenced material derived from peripheral blood: patient blood samples and healthy donor buffy coats. Peripheral blood mononuclear cells were isolated by Ficoll-Hypaque gradient centrifugation. For the healthy controls, CD4+ cells were obtained from buffy coats by magnetic purification. Genomic DNA was extracted using the Gentra Puregene Cell and Tissue kit, and a Qubit 2.0 fluorometer was used to quantify it. The research as a whole found: Compared with healthy CD4+ repertoires, CD4-sorted patient repertoires appeared more clonal, and this difference remained even after the putative leukemic clones were removed. The main leukemic clonotypes were found to be private to each patient, although approximately 26% of the main leukemic clonotypes were detected at low frequency in the non-leukemic repertoires of other patients. The data were not HLA-matched, and the higher clonality in CD4+ T-LGLL than in CD8+ T-LGLL could be due to the relatively small sample size. TRBV06-family usage was enriched among the top patient clones (8/27) compared with healthy controls (2/35).

The immunoSEQ assay at survey resolution was used to sequence TCRbeta rearrangements from genomic DNA. The authors processed their data as follows. In the TCR sequencing data, the lowest productive clonotype frequency that could be detected was 2.59 x 10-5. Analyses included only productive TCRbeta rearrangements, meaning complete and in-frame sequences. Sample clonality was computed as Simpson clonality in the immunoSEQ Analyzer version 3.0. Based on frequency, clones were grouped as very rare, small, medium, large (1-20%) or hyperexpanded (>20%). Generation probabilities were estimated with OLGA 1.2.3, V-gene circos plots were made with VDJtools, specificities were searched in VDJdb, and CDR3 motifs were identified with GLIPH. Held by TCRdb, this immuneACCESS table contains in-frame sequences only and omits some clones. Under half of the omission traces to an unresolved V gene where checked; the cause of the rest is unknown. The V and J calls and clone size were taken over from that table, and D and trimming were inferred from the DNA. The sample yields around 31,000 clones; about 71% were counted once. The top ten constitute 1.5% to 2% of the sample.

The CDR3 sequence holds 16 residues, the cysteine and phenylalanine included. The DNA shown is the 48-base CDR3, in frame from base 1. The trim is 5 bases for V and 6 bases for J, with a gap of 19 bases between the germline ends. CDR1 and CDR2 are read off the germline V gene (reference sequence) as LNHDA and SQIVND. The V gene is TRBV19 and the J gene is TRBJ1-4, and perhaps TRBD1 as D gene, on 5 matching bases. The receptor's source is a human donor in good health. Sequenced: CD4+ T cells from blood buffy coats. The DNA sequence reads TGTGCCAGTAGTGTCCTCACCCCGGGGGTTGATGAAAAACTGTTTTTT. It encodes CASSVLTPGVDEKLFF. The reference TRBV19 and TRBJ1-4 proteins fill in what lies around the CDR3, so the full variable domain reads DGGITQSPKYLFRKEGQNVTLSCEQNLNHDAMYWYRQDPGQGLRLIYYSQIVNDFQKGDIAEGYSVSREKKESFPLTVTSAQKNPTAFYLCASSVLTPGVDEKLFFGSGTQLSVL.